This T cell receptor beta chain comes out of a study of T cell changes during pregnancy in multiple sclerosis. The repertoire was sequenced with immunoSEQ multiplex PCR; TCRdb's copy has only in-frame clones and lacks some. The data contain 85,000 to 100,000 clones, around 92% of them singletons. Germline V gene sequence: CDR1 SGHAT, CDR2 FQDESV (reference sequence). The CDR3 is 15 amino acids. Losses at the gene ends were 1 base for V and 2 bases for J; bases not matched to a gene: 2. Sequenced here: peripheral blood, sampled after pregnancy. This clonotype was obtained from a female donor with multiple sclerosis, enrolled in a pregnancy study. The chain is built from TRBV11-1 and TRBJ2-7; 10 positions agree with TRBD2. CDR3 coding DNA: TGTGCCAGCAGCTTAGACGGACTAGCGGCCTACGAGCAGTACTTC. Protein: CASSLDGLAAYEQYF.